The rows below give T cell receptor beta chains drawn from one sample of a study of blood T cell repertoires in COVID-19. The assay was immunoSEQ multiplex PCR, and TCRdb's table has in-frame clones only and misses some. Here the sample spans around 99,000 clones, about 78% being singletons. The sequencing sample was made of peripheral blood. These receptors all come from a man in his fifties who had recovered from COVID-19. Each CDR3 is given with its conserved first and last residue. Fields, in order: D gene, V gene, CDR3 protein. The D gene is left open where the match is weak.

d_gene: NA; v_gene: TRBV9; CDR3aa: CASSGRLDAGELFF
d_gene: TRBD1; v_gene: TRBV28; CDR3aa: CASSPTGGATYTEAFF
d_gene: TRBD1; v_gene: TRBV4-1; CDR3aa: CASSQTGVSPLHF
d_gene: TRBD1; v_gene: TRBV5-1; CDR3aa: CASSRLPGQPSNEQYF
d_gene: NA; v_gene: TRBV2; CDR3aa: CASSVGGKSTEAFF
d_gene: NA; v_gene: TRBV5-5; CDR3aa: CASSRETGKADTQYF
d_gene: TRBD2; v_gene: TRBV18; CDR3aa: CASSPPLSGAGVSYEQYF
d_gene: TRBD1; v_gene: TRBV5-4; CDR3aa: CALMRTGEDGYTF
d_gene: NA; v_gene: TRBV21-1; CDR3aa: CASSNSPKENEQYF
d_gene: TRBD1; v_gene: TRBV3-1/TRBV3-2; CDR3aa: CASSRDRANTEAFF
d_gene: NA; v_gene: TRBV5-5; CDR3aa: CASSLGNRQNTIYF
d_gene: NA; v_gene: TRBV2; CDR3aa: CASSEPGLSNQPQHF
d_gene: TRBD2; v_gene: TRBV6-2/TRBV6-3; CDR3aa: CASSRGEDTGELFF
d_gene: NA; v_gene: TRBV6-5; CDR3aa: CASSLRLNTEAFF